Below are 17 T cell receptor beta chains sequenced from a single sample in a study of T cell responses to AZD1222 COVID-19 vaccine. Measured with immunoSEQ multiplex PCR; TCRdb has only the in-frame clones, and not every one. The table includes some 100,000 clones, about 89% detected once. The input for sequencing was peripheral blood, taken 28 days after the second AZD1222 dose. The receptors were gathered from an adult who received the AZD1222 COVID-19 vaccine.

The chain is built from TRBV5-4 and TRBJ2-7; D is undetermined. From germline, CDR1 is SGHNT and CDR2 YYREEE (reference sequence). V dropped 6 bases and J dropped 0 bases, with 13 bases sitting between them. This CDR3 has 14 residues. CDR3 DNA: TGTGCCAGCATGGCCAGGCCTAGCTCCTACGAGCAGTACTTC. This codes for CASMARPSSYEQYF.

The chain couples TRBV7-3 to TRBJ1-1; perhaps TRBD1 as D (6 bases). V lost 2 bases to trimming and J lost 2 bases, with 18 bases between them. The CDR3 runs 17 residues. Germline V gene data show CDR1 as SGHTA and CDR2 as FQGTGA. CDR3 DNA sequence: TGTGCCAGCAGCTTACATGGGGGCCTCGGTAGAAACACTGAAGCTTTCTTT. Protein product: CASSLHGGLGRNTEAFF.

The chain links TRBV19 to TRBJ1-2, with TRBD1 matching 7 bases. The CDR3 runs 15 residues. V gave up 2 bases and J gave up 3 bases; unmatched junction bases: 6. Germline CDR1 LNHDA, CDR2 SQIVND (reference sequence). As DNA, the CDR3 is TGTGCCAGTAGTATATCCACCGGGACAGACTATGGCTACACCTTC. Translating it yields CASSISTGTDYGYTF.

V gene TRBV5-6 combines with J gene TRBJ2-7; D unresolved. Trimming took off 0 bases at V and 0 bases at J, with 16 bases between the two ends. Germline CDR1 SGHDT, CDR2 YYEEEE. This CDR3 has 17 amino acids. The chain's CDR3 is CASSLGPGLDSSYEQYF. The CDR3 DNA reads TGTGCCAGCAGCTTGGGGCCCGGTCTCGATTCCTCCTACGAGCAGTACTTC.

The genes are TRBV30 and TRBJ2-2, with D possibly matching TRBD1 (5 bases). Germline V gene lookup returns CDR1 GTSNPN and CDR2 SVGIG (reference sequence). The CDR3 is made up of 13 amino acids. The ends were cut back, 4 bases at V and 8 bases at J, with 14 bases in the middle. CDR3 DNA sequence: TGTGCCTGGACTCGAGGCAGGGCTGGGGAGCTGTTTTTT. It translates to CAWTRGRAGELFF.

This clone was seen once. CDR3 loop: CASGSFQRGHLYEQYF. CDR3 sequence (DNA): TGTGCTAGTGGTTCATTCCAGAGGGGCCACCTCTACGAGCAGTACTTC. The rearrangement links TRBV12-5 to TRBJ2-7, with D possibly called TRBD1 or TRBD2 (5 bases each). The CDR3 spans 16 residues. V lost 4 bases, J lost 3 bases, and 19 bases lay in between. CDR1 and CDR2 from the germline V gene are LGHNT and FRNRAP.

The chain links TRBV10-3 to TRBJ1-6; D ambiguous. CDR3 length: 14 residues. The ends were cut back, 4 bases at V and 5 bases at J, with 9 bases in the middle. CDR1 ENHRY and CDR2 SYGVKD come from the germline V gene. CDR3 DNA sequence: TGTGCCATCAGTGGAGGGCAGCATAATTCACCCCTCCACTTT. It yields the protein CAISGGQHNSPLHF.

The chain employs TRBV30 and TRBJ1-1, with D hard to call. Germline V CDR1 and CDR2: GTSNPN, SVGIG (reference sequence). The V end was cut by 2 bases, the J end by 1 base, with 14 bases between. This CDR3 is 15 amino acids long. CDR3 residues: CAWSPGRGKNTEAFF. The CDR3 region has the DNA TGTGCCTGGAGTCCCGGACGAGGAAAGAACACTGAAGCTTTCTTT. Variable domain in full (rest from reference TRBV30 and TRBJ1-1): SQTIHQWPATLVQPVGSPLSLECTVEGTSNPNLYWYRQAAGRGLQLLFYSVGIGQISSEVPQNLSASRPQDRQFILSSKKLLLSDSGFYLCAWSPGRGKNTEAFFGQGTRLTVV.

The chain joins TRBV29-1 to TRBJ1-1, with D tentatively TRBD1 (5 bases). In germline, CDR1 is SQVTM, CDR2 ANQGSEA. CDR3 length equals 13 residues. V was shortened by 6 bases and J by 4 bases, with 15 bases between the two germline ends. The CDR3 DNA reads as TGCAGCGTCAGGATCGGGGGTGGCACTGAAGCTTTCTTT. Translating gives CSVRIGGGTEAFF.

V usage is TRBV27 and J usage is TRBJ2-1, with 10 bases matching TRBD2. Unmatched junction bases numbered 7, after V lost 3 bases and J lost 11 bases. The germline gives CDR1 MNHEY, CDR2 SMNVEV (reference sequence). This CDR3 contains 14 residues. DNA for the CDR3: TGTGCCAGCAGTTTTATCAGCGGGGGGGACCAGCAGTTCTTC. Its translation is CASSFISGGDQQFF.

This sequence joins TRBV7-3 and TRBJ1-5, with 7 bases identical to TRBD1. Germline lookup yields CDR1 SGHTA and CDR2 FQGTGA. CDR3 length: 16 residues. V lost 5 bases to trimming and J lost 1 base; unmatched junction nucleotides: 8. The CDR3 region has the DNA TGTGCCAGCAGCCCGAACGGACAGGCGAGCAATCAGCCCCAGCATTTT. This translates into CASSPNGQASNQPQHF.

This clone was picked up a small number of times. V usage is TRBV4-3 and J usage is TRBJ1-5; D is possibly TRBD1 (5 bases). This CDR3 is 13 amino acids long. Germline CDR1 LGHNA, CDR2 YSLEER. Deletions cut 4 bases from V and 7 bases from J, with 11 bases between. This CDR3 reads CASSRDSQQPQHF. The CDR3 DNA reads as TGCGCCAGCAGCCGAGACAGTCAACAGCCCCAGCATTTT.

The chain employs TRBV19 and TRBJ2-3; maybe TRBD1 (5 bases). V dropped 6 bases and J dropped 1 base, with 8 bases sitting between them. Germline V gives CDR1 LNHDA, CDR2 SQIVND (reference sequence). This CDR3 is 13 amino acids long. CDR3 amino acids: CASRSRGTDTQYF. DNA of the CDR3: TGTGCCAGTAGATCCAGGGGCACAGATACGCAGTATTTT.

The chain links TRBV6-6 to TRBJ1-2; D gene uncertain. The V and J ends lost 0 bases and 8 bases respectively, with 10 bases between them. The CDR3 extends over 13 amino acids. Germline loops: CDR1 MNHNY, CDR2 SVGAGI (reference sequence). Here the CDR3 reads CASSYSEVEGYTF. CDR3 nucleotides: TGTGCCAGCAGTTACTCGGAAGTCGAGGGCTACACCTTC.

The chain recombines TRBV9 with TRBJ2-7; D uncertain. Germline V gene data show CDR1 as SGDLS and CDR2 as YYNGEE. The CDR3 has 13 residues. V lost 0 bases to trimming and J lost 7 bases, with 11 bases between them. CDR3 nucleotide sequence: TGTGCCAGCAGCGTAGATCCCCTCCGAGAGCAGTACTTC. Translated, it gives CASSVDPLREQYF.

V gene TRBV7-9 combines with J gene TRBJ2-7; D is unclear. This CDR3 is 13 amino acids long. Germline assignment: CDR1 SEHNR and CDR2 FQNEAQ (reference sequence). The ends were cut back, 1 base at V and 4 bases at J, with 8 bases in the middle. CDR3: CASSLVGRYEQYF. DNA for the CDR3: TGTGCCAGCAGCTTAGTCGGCCGGTACGAGCAGTACTTC.

J is TRBJ2-6 and V is TRBV18; TRBD1 aligns across 9 bases. The length of the CDR3 is 19 residues. Looked up from germline, CDR1 is KGHSH and CDR2 is LQKENI. Trimming cost V 4 bases and J 0 bases; bases outside gene matches: 10. DNA for the CDR3: TGTGCCAGCTCACGGATAACAGGGGGCGCCGACTCTGGGGCCAACGTCCTGACTTTC. Protein sequence: CASSRITGGADSGANVLTF.